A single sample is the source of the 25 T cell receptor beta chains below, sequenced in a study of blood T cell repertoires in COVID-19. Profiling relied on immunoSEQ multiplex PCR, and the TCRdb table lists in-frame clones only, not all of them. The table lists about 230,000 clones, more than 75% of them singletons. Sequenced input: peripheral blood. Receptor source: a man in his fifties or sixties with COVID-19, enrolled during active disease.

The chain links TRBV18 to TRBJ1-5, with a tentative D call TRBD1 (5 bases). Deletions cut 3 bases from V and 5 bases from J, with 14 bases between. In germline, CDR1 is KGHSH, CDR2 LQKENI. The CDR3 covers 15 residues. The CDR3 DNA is TGTGCCAGCTCACCCGGGGGGAGGGGCGATCAGCCCCAGCATTTT. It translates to CASSPGGRGDQPQHF.

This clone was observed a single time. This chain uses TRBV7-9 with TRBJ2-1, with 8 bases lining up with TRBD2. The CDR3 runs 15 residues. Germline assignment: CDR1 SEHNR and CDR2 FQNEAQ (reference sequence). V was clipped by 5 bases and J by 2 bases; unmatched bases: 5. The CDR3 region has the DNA TGTGCCAGCAGCCCCGGGGGGGCCGCCTACAATGAGCAGTTCTTC. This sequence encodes CASSPGGAAYNEQFF.

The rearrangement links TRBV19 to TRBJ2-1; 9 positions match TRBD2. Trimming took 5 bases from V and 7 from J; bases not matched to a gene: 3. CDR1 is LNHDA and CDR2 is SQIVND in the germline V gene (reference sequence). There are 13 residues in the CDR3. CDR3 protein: CASSSGLANEQFF. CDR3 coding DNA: TGTGCCAGTAGTTCCGGACTAGCGAATGAGCAGTTCTTC.

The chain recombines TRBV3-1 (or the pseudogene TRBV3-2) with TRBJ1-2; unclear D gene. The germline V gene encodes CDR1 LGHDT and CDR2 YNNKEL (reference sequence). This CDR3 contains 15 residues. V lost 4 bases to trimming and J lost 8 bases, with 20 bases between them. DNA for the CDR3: TGTGCCAGCAGCCTAGCCCTCACCCTTCTCGAAGGCTACACCTTC. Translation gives CASSLALTLLEGYTF.

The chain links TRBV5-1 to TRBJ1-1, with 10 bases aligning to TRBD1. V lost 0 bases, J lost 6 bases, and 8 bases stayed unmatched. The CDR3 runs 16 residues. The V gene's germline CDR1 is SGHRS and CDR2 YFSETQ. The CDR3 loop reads CASSLAGDRGLAEAFF. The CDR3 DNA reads TGCGCCAGCAGCTTGGCCGGAGACAGGGGGCTCGCTGAAGCTTTCTTT.

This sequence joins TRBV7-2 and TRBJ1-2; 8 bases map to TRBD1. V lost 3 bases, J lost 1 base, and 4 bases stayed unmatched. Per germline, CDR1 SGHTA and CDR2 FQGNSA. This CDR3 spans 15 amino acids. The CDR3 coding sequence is TGTGCCAGCAGCTTTGGACAGGGCTTTAACTATGGCTACACCTTC. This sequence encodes CASSFGQGFNYGYTF. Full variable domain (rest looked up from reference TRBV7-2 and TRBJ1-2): GAGVSQSPSNKVTEKGKDVELRCDPISGHTALYWYRQSLGQGLEFLIYFQGNSAPDKSGLPSDRFSAERTGGSVSTLTIQRTQQEDSAVYLCASSFGQGFNYGYTFGSGTRLTVV.

The CDR3 DNA follows: TGTGCCAGCGGCTCTGGAGGAGAGACCCAGTACTTC. Protein: CASGSGGETQYF. The rearrangement links TRBV12-3 or TRBV12-4 to TRBJ2-5, with a possible D match to TRBD2 (5 bases). The V gene lost 8 bases and the J gene lost 4 bases, with 11 bases spanning the gap. This CDR3 has 12 residues.

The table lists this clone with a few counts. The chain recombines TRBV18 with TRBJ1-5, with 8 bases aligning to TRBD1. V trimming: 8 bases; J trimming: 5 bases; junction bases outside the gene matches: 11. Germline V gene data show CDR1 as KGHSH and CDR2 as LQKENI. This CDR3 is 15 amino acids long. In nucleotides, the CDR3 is TGTGCCAGCACGCGCGGACAGGGAAGGGATCAGCCCCAGCATTTT. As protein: CASTRGQGRDQPQHF.

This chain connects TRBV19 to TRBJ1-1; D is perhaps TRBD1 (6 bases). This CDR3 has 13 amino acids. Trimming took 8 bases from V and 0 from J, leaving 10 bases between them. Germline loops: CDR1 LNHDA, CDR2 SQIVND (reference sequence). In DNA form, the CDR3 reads TGTGCCAGTGAACAGGGAATGAACACTGAAGCTTTCTTT. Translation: CASEQGMNTEAFF.

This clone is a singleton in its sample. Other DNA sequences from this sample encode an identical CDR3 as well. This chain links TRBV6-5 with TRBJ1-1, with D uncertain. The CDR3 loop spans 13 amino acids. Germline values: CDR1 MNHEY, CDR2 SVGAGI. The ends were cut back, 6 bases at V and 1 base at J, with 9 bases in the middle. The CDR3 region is CASSRTGNTEAFF. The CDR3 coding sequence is TGTGCCAGCAGCAGGACTGGGAACACTGAAGCTTTCTTT.

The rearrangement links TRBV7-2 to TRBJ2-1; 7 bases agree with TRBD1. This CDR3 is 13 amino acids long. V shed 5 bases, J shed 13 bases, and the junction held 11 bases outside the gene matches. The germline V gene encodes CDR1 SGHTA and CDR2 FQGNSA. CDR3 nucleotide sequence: TGTGCCAGCAGCCCGCGACAGGGATTGGAACAGTTCTTC. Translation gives CASSPRQGLEQFF.

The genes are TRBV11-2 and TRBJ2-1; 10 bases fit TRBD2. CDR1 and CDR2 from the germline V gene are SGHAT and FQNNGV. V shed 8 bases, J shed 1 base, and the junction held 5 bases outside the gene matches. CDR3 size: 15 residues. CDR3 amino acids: CASCRTSGSYNEQFF. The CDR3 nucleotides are TGTGCCAGCTGCAGGACTAGCGGATCCTACAATGAGCAGTTCTTC.

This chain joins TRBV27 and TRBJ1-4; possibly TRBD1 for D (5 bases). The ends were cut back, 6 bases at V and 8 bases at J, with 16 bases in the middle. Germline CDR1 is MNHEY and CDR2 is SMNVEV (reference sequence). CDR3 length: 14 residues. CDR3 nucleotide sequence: TGTGCCAGCAGCCGTGGGGGGGGAGTCGAAAAACTGTTTTTT. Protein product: CASSRGGGVEKLFF.

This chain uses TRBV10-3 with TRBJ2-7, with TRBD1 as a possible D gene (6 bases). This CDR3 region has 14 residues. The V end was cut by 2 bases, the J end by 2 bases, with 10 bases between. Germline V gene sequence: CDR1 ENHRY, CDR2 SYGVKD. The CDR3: CAISEVGQTYEQYF. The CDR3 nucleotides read TGTGCCATCAGTGAGGTGGGACAAACCTACGAGCAGTACTTC.

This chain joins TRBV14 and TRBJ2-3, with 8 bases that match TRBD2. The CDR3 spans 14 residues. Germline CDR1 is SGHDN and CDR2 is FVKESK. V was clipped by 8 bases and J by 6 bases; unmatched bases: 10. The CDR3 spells CASATTAGVDTQYF. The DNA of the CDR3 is TGTGCCAGCGCGACTACAGCGGGGGTGGATACGCAGTATTTT.

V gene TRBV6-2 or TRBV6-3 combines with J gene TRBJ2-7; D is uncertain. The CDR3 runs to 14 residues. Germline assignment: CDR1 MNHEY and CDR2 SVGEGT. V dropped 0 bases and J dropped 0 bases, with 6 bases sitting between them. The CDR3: CASSYSQVSYEQYF. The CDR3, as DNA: TGTGCCAGCAGTTACTCGCAGGTCTCCTACGAGCAGTACTTC.

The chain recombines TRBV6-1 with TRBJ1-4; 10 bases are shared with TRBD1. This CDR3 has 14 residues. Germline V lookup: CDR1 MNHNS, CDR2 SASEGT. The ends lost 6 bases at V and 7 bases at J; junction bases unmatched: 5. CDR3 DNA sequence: TGTGCCAGCAGCACCGACAGGGGGCGTGAAAAACTGTTTTTT. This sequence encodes CASSTDRGREKLFF.

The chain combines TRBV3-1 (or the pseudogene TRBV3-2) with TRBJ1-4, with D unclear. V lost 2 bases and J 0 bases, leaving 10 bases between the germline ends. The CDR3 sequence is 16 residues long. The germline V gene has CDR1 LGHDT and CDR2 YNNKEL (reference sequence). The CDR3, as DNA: TGTGCCAGCAGCCAACAATGGGCCGCAACTAATGAAAAACTGTTTTTT. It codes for CASSQQWAATNEKLFF.

The CDR3 DNA sequence: TGTGCCAGTAGGGACCATCTAGCGAATGAGCAGTTCTTC. It encodes CASRDHLANEQFF. The chain couples TRBV19 to TRBJ2-1, with TRBD2 as a possible D gene (6 bases). V was pared by 6 bases and J by 7 bases, with 13 bases between. This CDR3 is built from 13 residues. Germline V gene lookup returns CDR1 LNHDA and CDR2 SQIVND (reference sequence).

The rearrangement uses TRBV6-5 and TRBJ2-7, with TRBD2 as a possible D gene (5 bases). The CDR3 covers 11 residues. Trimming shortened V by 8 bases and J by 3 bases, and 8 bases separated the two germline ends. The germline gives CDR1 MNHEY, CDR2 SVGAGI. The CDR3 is CASGEHYEQYF. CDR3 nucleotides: TGTGCCAGCGGGGAGCACTACGAGCAGTACTTC.

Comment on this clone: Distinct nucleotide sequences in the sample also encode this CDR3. DNA for the CDR3: TGCGCCAGCAGCTTGGGAGGGGGCGCTGACGAGCAGTACTTC. Its translation is CASSLGGGADEQYF. The chain uses TRBV5-1 and TRBJ2-7; 7 bases line up with TRBD1. The CDR3 runs 14 residues. V dropped 0 bases and J dropped 5; count of bases not matched to a gene: 5. CDR1 is SGHRS, CDR2 YFSETQ, per germline. Supplemented by reference TRBV5-1 and TRBJ2-7, the full variable domain reads KAGVTQTPRYLIKTRGQQVTLSCSPISGHRSVSWYQQTPGQGLQFLFEYFSETQRNKGNFPGRFSGRQFSNSRSEMNVSTLELGDSALYLCASSLGGGADEQYFGPGTRLTVT.

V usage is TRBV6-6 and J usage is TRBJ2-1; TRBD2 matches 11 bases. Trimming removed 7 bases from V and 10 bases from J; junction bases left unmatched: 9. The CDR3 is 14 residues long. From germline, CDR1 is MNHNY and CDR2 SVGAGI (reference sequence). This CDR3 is CASKRLAGLGEQFF. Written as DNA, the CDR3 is TGTGCCAGCAAAAGACTAGCGGGATTAGGCGAGCAGTTCTTC.

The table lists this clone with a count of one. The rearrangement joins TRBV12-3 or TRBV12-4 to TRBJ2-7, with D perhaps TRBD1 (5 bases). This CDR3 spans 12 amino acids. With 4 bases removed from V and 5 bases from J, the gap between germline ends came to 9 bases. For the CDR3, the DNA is TGTGCCAGCAGTTATTGGGGCCACGAGCAGTACTTC. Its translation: CASSYWGHEQYF.

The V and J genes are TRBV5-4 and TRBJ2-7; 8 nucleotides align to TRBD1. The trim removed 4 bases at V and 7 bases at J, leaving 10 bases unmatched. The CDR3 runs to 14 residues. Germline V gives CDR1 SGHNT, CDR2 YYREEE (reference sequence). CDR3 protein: CASSQTGDRGEQYF. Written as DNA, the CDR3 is TGTGCCAGCAGCCAGACAGGGGACCGGGGTGAGCAGTACTTC.

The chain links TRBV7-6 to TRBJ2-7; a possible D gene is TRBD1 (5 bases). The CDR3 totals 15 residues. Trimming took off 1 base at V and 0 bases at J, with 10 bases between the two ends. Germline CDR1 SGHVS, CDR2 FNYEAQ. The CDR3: CASSLDTTVSYEQYF. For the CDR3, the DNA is TGTGCCAGCAGCTTAGATACGACAGTCTCCTACGAGCAGTACTTC.